The 8 T cell receptor beta chains below all came from one sample that was sequenced in a study of T cell responses to AZD1222 COVID-19 vaccine. Data came from immunoSEQ multiplex PCR; TCRdb stores just in-frame clones and leaves some out. The repertoire holds fewer than 150,000 clones, with approximately 93% as singletons. The sample here was peripheral blood, taken on day 0 of AZD1222 vaccination. The receptors shown here come from an adult in good health.

The chain links TRBV28 to TRBJ2-5; D remains ambiguous. This CDR3 has 14 residues. The germline V and J ends were trimmed by 2 bases and 3 bases, with 10 bases remaining between them. Looked up from germline, CDR1 is MDHEN and CDR2 is SYDVKM. The CDR3 spells CASSLVASKETQYF. CDR3 nucleotide sequence: TGTGCCAGCAGTTTAGTTGCATCTAAAGAGACCCAGTACTTC.

The gene calls are TRBV5-1 and TRBJ1-1, with TRBD1 matching over 8 bases. Germline values: CDR1 SGHRS, CDR2 YFSETQ. V dropped 4 bases and J dropped 2; count of bases not matched to a gene: 7. The CDR3 spans 15 residues. CDR3 sequence (DNA): TGCGCCAGCAGCGCCTCAGGGGGCTTTAACACTGAAGCTTTCTTT. It is translated as CASSASGGFNTEAFF.

This chain uses TRBV7-8 with TRBJ1-6; D may be TRBD1 (6 bases). Trimming pared 10 bases from V and 7 bases from J, leaving 20 bases between. Germline V CDR1 and CDR2: SGHVS, FQNEAQ. The CDR3 has 15 amino acids. CDR3: CATSTGRGENSPLHF. The CDR3 region has the DNA TGTGCCACCAGTACGGGCAGGGGTGAAAATTCACCCCTCCACTTT.

This clone was detected only once. The chain couples TRBV4-1 to TRBJ1-4; maybe TRBD1 (6 bases). Germline V gives CDR1 MGHRA, CDR2 YSYEKL. V shed 0 bases and J shed 8 bases, with 19 bases lying between them. The CDR3 has 17 residues. CDR3 amino acids: CASSQDHVTGPREKLFF. CDR3 DNA sequence: TGCGCCAGCAGCCAAGATCATGTGACAGGTCCTCGGGAAAAACTGTTTTTT.

V usage is TRBV6-2 or TRBV6-3 and J usage is TRBJ2-3; D remains ambiguous. Trimming pared 2 bases from V and 3 bases from J, leaving 9 bases between. Germline assignment: CDR1 MNHEY and CDR2 SVGEGT. The CDR3 consists of 14 residues. The CDR3 DNA reads TGTGCCAGCAGTTACCACCTCTTAACAGATACGCAGTATTTT. Protein: CASSYHLLTDTQYF.

The table lists this clone with a count of one. V is TRBV29-1 and J is TRBJ2-3; the match to TRBD1 covers 8 bases. J was trimmed by 4 bases and V by 6 bases; bases with no gene match: 15. Germline assignment: CDR1 SQVTM and CDR2 ANQGSEA. The CDR3 consists of 16 residues. For the CDR3, the DNA is TGCAGCGTCGCGGCCCGACAGGGGCAAATGGCAGATACGCAGTATTTT. It encodes CSVAARQGQMADTQYF.

This chain links TRBV5-8 with TRBJ1-5; D gene ambiguous. The CDR3 spans 16 residues. Between the trimmed V and J ends, which lost 5 bases and 2 bases, there was a span of 17 bases. CDR1 SGHTS and CDR2 YDEGEE come from the germline V gene. CDR3 loop: CASRALRGIGNQPQHF. CDR3 nucleotides: TGTGCCAGCAGGGCCTTGCGAGGGATAGGCAATCAGCCCCAGCATTTT.

The chain employs TRBV6-6 and TRBJ2-7; possibly TRBD1 for D (6 bases). The CDR3 spans 14 residues. Trimming stripped 4 bases from V and 3 bases from J, with 13 bases between. The germline gives CDR1 MNHNY, CDR2 SVGAGI (reference sequence). CDR3 bases: TGTGCCAGCAGTTTTCCGGGACACGACTACGAGCAGTACTTC. Translating it yields CASSFPGHDYEQYF.